This T cell receptor beta chain is from a study of CD8 T cells in ankylosing spondylitis. Overall study findings and caveats: Prior work had noted some motif variants in reactive arthritis blood and synovial fluid. Disease-linked clones had a CD8+ phenotype and relatively low frequency in peripheral blood. Blood of patients with ankylosing spondylitis appeared to be characterized by a TCR beta motif of several highly homologous variants. Reportedly, matched ankylosing spondylitis synovial fluid was significantly enriched for disease-linked clones.

With molecular barcodes, quantitative 5'-RACE was used to make the TCR beta libraries. TCRdb fed the 5' RACE reads into MiXCR, producing one record per CDR3 protein. This sample has over 400,000 distinct CDR3 sequences, with more than 25% found just once. Trimming pared 1 base from V and 2 bases from J, leaving 11 bases between. This CDR3 spans 15 amino acids. The V gene's germline CDR1 is SGHDT and CDR2 YYEEEE. This clonotype was seen a handful of times. Its antigen is still unknown. This TCR came from a male donor with ankylosing spondylitis. The chain links TRBV5-6 to TRBJ2-3; the D is unclear. Sequencing input: blood, either unsorted or a sorted T cell fraction (not recorded which). The CDR3 bases are TGTGCCAGCAGCTTGAAAAGGGTACACACAGATACGCAGTATTTT. It yields the protein CASSLKRVHTDTQYF.